A selection of T cell receptor beta chains follows, all from one sample in a study of T cell responses to AZD1222 COVID-19 vaccine. Sequenced by immunoSEQ multiplex PCR; TCRdb stores in-frame clones only, minus some. The sample holds roughly 130,000 clones, 92% seen once. The sequenced sample was peripheral blood, obtained 28 days after the second AZD1222 dose. Every receptor here comes from an adult who received the AZD1222 COVID-19 vaccine. CDR3s leave out the opening cysteine and the closing phenylalanine or tryptophan. The order of the fields is V gene, J gene, CDR3 protein.

V gene: TRBV5-4; J gene: TRBJ2-1; CDR3 protein: ASSGLAERPKDEQF
V gene: TRBV27; J gene: TRBJ1-6; CDR3 protein: ASRTGNSPLH
V gene: TRBV6-6; J gene: TRBJ2-7; CDR3 protein: ASRTGSSYEQY
V gene: TRBV3-1/TRBV3-2; J gene: TRBJ1-2; CDR3 protein: ASSRGNYGYT
V gene: TRBV10-3; J gene: TRBJ2-3; CDR3 protein: AISDYSGDTDTQY
V gene: TRBV19; J gene: TRBJ1-1; CDR3 protein: ASREGNTEAF
V gene: TRBV4-1; J gene: TRBJ2-3; CDR3 protein: ASSQIPSGSSEDTQY
V gene: TRBV6-5; J gene: TRBJ1-5; CDR3 protein: ASSPGRGLGQPQH
V gene: TRBV2; J gene: TRBJ1-2; CDR3 protein: ASSDRQGTYGYT
V gene: TRBV27; J gene: TRBJ1-2; CDR3 protein: ASSRGGANYGYT
V gene: TRBV27; J gene: TRBJ2-7; CDR3 protein: ASSFEPGLPYEQY
V gene: TRBV2; J gene: TRBJ2-3; CDR3 protein: ASRSGSGGPTDTQY
V gene: TRBV18; J gene: TRBJ2-2; CDR3 protein: ASSPDPGQGAAGELF
V gene: TRBV19; J gene: TRBJ1-5; CDR3 protein: ASSINSGGNQPQH
V gene: TRBV2; J gene: TRBJ2-7; CDR3 protein: ASSENRVSYEQY
V gene: TRBV5-6; J gene: TRBJ2-5; CDR3 protein: ASTALTEETQY
V gene: TRBV9; J gene: TRBJ2-1; CDR3 protein: ASSVAPSGSSYNEQF
V gene: TRBV7-3; J gene: TRBJ1-1; CDR3 protein: ASSLGTANTEAF
V gene: TRBV10-3; J gene: TRBJ2-2; CDR3 protein: ATRSRGTSGISGTGELF
V gene: TRBV19; J gene: TRBJ1-5; CDR3 protein: ASSITGGNQPQH
V gene: TRBV7-3; J gene: TRBJ2-7; CDR3 protein: ASSLKSGIAYEQY
V gene: TRBV2; J gene: TRBJ2-5; CDR3 protein: ASSEALRLARETQY
V gene: TRBV4-3; J gene: TRBJ2-7; CDR3 protein: ASSHRRYYEQY